The text below deals with one T cell receptor beta chain. The CDR3 contains 13 residues. Germline V CDR1 and CDR2: GTSNPN, SVGIG (reference sequence). The ends lost 2 bases at V and 5 bases at J; junction bases unmatched: 5. A Seattle source enrolled patients during active infection and followed them longitudinally. The entry originates in a study of blood T cell repertoires in COVID-19. Study information: The origin of the acute and convalescent COVID-19 samples was the United States, Italy and Spain. PBMCs, B-cell-depleted T cells, or T cells provided the cDNA or gDNA that made up the material.

In the study's own analysis: Reference gene primers were amplified, and this amplification served to estimate nucleated cell counts. Some clones are missing from TCRdb's copy, which holds only in-frame ones; the method was immunoSEQ multiplex PCR. For V, J and clone size, that table is used; D and trimming come from the DNA. The sample contains about 260,000 clones, 75% to 95% of which appear only once. The sequenced sample was peripheral blood. V gene TRBV30 combines with J gene TRBJ1-1, with TRBD1 matching 7 bases. The origin of this receptor is a young adult with COVID-19, enrolled during active disease. CDR3 sequence: CAWSLQGLTEAFF. CDR3 DNA sequence: TGTGCCTGGAGTTTACAGGGGTTAACTGAAGCTTTCTTT.